One sample yielded the 32 T cell receptor beta chains listed below, sequenced in a study of cytomegalovirus exposure and HLA in healthy donors. The protocol was immunoSEQ multiplex PCR, while the TCRdb copy is restricted to in-frame clones and leaves out a portion. This table has around 130,000 clones, under 90% appearing once. Material for sequencing was PBMCs. Receptors originate from a man aged 25 to 40 in good health and CMV-seronegative.

The rearrangement links TRBV9 to TRBJ1-1; no reliable D call. CDR1 and CDR2 (germline): SGDLS, YYNGEE. The CDR3 runs to 14 residues. V shed 2 bases and J shed 3 bases, with 11 bases lying between them. CDR3 sequence: CASSVGGGDTEAFF. In nucleotides, the CDR3 is TGTGCCAGCAGCGTGGGAGGCGGAGACACTGAAGCTTTCTTT.

The rearrangement links TRBV29-1 to TRBJ2-3; 15 bases are a match to TRBD2. Per the germline V gene, CDR1 is SQVTM and CDR2 is ANQGSEA. The CDR3 extends over 15 amino acids. The V and J ends lost 4 bases and 5 bases, in that order; junction bases with no gene match: 4. CDR3 amino acids: CSVAGTSGGRDTQYF. The DNA of the CDR3 is TGCAGCGTTGCCGGGACTAGCGGGGGGAGAGATACGCAGTATTTT.

This clone occurred a few times. The chain couples TRBV19 to TRBJ1-1; possibly TRBD1 for D (6 bases). Germline lookup yields CDR1 LNHDA and CDR2 SQIVND (reference sequence). The CDR3 covers 16 residues. Trimming took off 3 bases at V and 4 bases at J, with 18 bases between the two ends. CDR3 residues: CASSIQLWGGGTEAFF. The CDR3 DNA reads TGTGCCAGTAGTATCCAGCTATGGGGAGGGGGCACTGAAGCTTTCTTT.

The chain combines TRBV25-1 with TRBJ2-7; tentative D call: TRBD1 (6 bases). Trimming took off 1 base at V and 2 bases at J, with 12 bases between the two ends. The CDR3 length is 15 residues. Germline loops: CDR1 MGHDK, CDR2 SYGVNS. CDR3 residues: CASSESQGITYEQYF. In DNA form, the CDR3 reads TGTGCCAGCAGTGAATCCCAGGGGATTACCTACGAGCAGTACTTC.

The CDR3 coding sequence is TGTGCCAGCAGGGCAGGGGCAGATACGCAGTATTTT. Translating gives CASRAGADTQYF. The J gene is TRBJ2-3, the V gene TRBV27; D is possibly TRBD1 (6 bases). V gave up 6 bases and J gave up 4 bases, with 8 bases separating them. Germline V gene data show CDR1 as MNHEY and CDR2 as SMNVEV (reference sequence). CDR3 size: 12 residues.

J is TRBJ2-3 and V is TRBV29-1; tentative D call: TRBD2 (6 bases). The CDR3 spans 17 residues. Germline V lookup: CDR1 SQVTM, CDR2 ANQGSEA. Trimming stripped 3 bases from V and 1 base from J, with 20 bases between. CDR3 region: CSVDMGTLRHGTDTQYF. As DNA, the CDR3 is TGCAGCGTTGATATGGGGACTCTACGACACGGCACAGATACGCAGTATTTT.

The chain recombines TRBV13 with TRBJ2-7, with a tentative D call TRBD1 (7 bases). The CDR3 runs to 21 residues. V dropped 2 bases and J dropped 5 bases, with 34 bases sitting between them. Germline CDR1 reads PRHDT; CDR2 reads FYEKMQ (reference sequence). The CDR3 nucleotides read TGTGCCAGCAGCTTAAAGACCCTCCCCGGACAGGCCGGGAGACCTCCTGACGAGCAGTACTTC. Encoded protein: CASSLKTLPGQAGRPPDEQYF.

The chain has TRBV28 and TRBJ2-3; 12 bases are a match to TRBD1. V lost 5 bases to trimming and J lost 3 bases; unmatched junction nucleotides: 3. CDR1 and CDR2 from the germline V gene are MDHEN and SYDVKM. This CDR3 region has 15 residues. The CDR3 DNA is TGTGCCAGCAGTGCGGGACAGGGGGCAACAGATACGCAGTATTTT. Its protein is CASSAGQGATDTQYF.

This sequence joins TRBV2 and TRBJ2-2, with TRBD1 as a possible D gene (6 bases). This CDR3 is built from 13 residues. Trimming shortened V by 8 bases and J by 3 bases, and 10 bases separated the two germline ends. Germline assignment: CDR1 SNHLY and CDR2 FYNNEI. The CDR3: CASLGAHTGELFF. The CDR3 coding sequence is TGTGCCAGCTTGGGGGCCCACACCGGGGAGCTGTTTTTT.

J is TRBJ1-2 and V is TRBV27, with 7 positions matching TRBD1. The J segment lost 8 bases and the V segment lost 4 bases, leaving 7 bases of the junction unmatched. This CDR3 contains 13 residues. Germline CDR1 and CDR2: MNHEY and SMNVEV (reference sequence). The CDR3 nucleotides are TGTGCCAGCAGTTGGACCGGGACAGAGGGCTACACCTTC. This sequence encodes CASSWTGTEGYTF.

The count of this clone is one. This sequence joins TRBV5-6 and TRBJ2-5; D is unclear. V lost 4 bases, J lost 2 bases, and 9 bases lay in between. This CDR3 has 13 amino acids. Germline V gene lookup returns CDR1 SGHDT and CDR2 YYEEEE. The CDR3, as DNA: TGTGCCAGCAGCCGCGAGTCGCAAGAGACCCAGTACTTC. It translates to CASSRESQETQYF.

The rearrangement links TRBV2 to TRBJ2-1; 9 bases are a match to TRBD1. Germline-derived CDR1 and CDR2 are SNHLY and FYNNEI. This CDR3 contains 14 residues. Trimming took 4 bases from V and 8 from J; bases not matched to a gene: 6. The CDR3 loop reads CASSVGTGFHEQFF. Here the CDR3 DNA reads TGTGCCAGCAGTGTAGGGACAGGGTTCCATGAGCAGTTCTTC.

This clone appeared a single time. The chain combines TRBV28 with TRBJ1-6, with D unclear. The CDR3 runs to 12 residues. Trimming took 3 bases from V and 8 from J, leaving 5 bases between them. Germline V gene lookup returns CDR1 MDHEN and CDR2 SYDVKM. CDR3 in amino acids: CASSFSYSPLHF. The CDR3 nucleotides are TGTGCCAGCAGTTTTTCATATTCACCCCTCCACTTT.

V gene TRBV28 combines with J gene TRBJ1-1; 7 bases are a match to TRBD1. The junction had 9 bases not matched to a gene; V was cut back by 4 bases and J by 4 bases. CDR3 length: 15 amino acids. From germline, CDR1 is MDHEN and CDR2 SYDVKM. CDR3 protein: CASSSGTVSSTEAFF. In DNA, the CDR3 is TGTGCCAGCAGTTCTGGGACAGTGAGTAGCACTGAAGCTTTCTTT. The complete variable domain, with remaining parts taken from reference TRBV28 and TRBJ1-1, reads DVKVTQSSRYLVKRTGEKVFLECVQDMDHENMFWYRQDPGLGLRLIYFSYDVKMKEKGDIPEGYSVSREKKERFSLILESASTNQTSMYLCASSSGTVSSTEAFFGQGTRLTVV.

The rearrangement joins TRBV29-1 to TRBJ1-2; D is possibly TRBD1 (6 bases). The CDR3 is 14 residues long. Germline V gene data show CDR1 as SQVTM and CDR2 as ANQGSEA. With 6 bases removed from V and 1 base from J, the gap between germline ends came to 15 bases. Here the CDR3 reads CSVIGGAGNYGYTF. CDR3 bases: TGCAGCGTGATTGGGGGCGCGGGTAACTATGGCTACACCTTC.

This clone appeared a few times. This chain joins TRBV27 and TRBJ1-5; D unclear. V was cut by 6 bases and J by 3 bases, with 9 bases left in between. Germline V gives CDR1 MNHEY, CDR2 SMNVEV (reference sequence). This CDR3 spans 13 amino acids. Written as DNA, the CDR3 is TGTGCCAGCAGCTCCAACTTCAATCAGCCCCAGCATTTT. Its translation is CASSSNFNQPQHF.

V gene TRBV4-1 combines with J gene TRBJ1-6; TRBD1 aligns across 9 bases. Germline V CDR1 and CDR2: MGHRA, YSYEKL. V lost 4 bases, J lost 6 bases, and 7 bases stayed unmatched. The CDR3 runs to 16 residues. The CDR3 region is CASSPKTGQGNSPLHF. Written as DNA, the CDR3 is TGCGCCAGCAGCCCAAAGACGGGACAGGGTAATTCACCCCTCCACTTT.

The chain uses TRBV4-3 and TRBJ2-1, with 10 bases matching TRBD1. CDR1 is LGHNA and CDR2 is YSLEER in the germline V gene. This CDR3 has 17 residues. V dropped 1 base and J dropped 5; count of bases not matched to a gene: 8. The CDR3 DNA is TGCGCCAGCAGCCAAGGAGGGACAGGGGAGGTTGACAATGAGCAGTTCTTC. This codes for CASSQGGTGEVDNEQFF.

V is TRBV2 and J is TRBJ2-3, with 8 positions matching TRBD2. Germline V lookup: CDR1 SNHLY, CDR2 FYNNEI. CDR3 length equals 16 residues. The V gene end was trimmed by 6 bases and the J gene end by 4 bases; junction bases not matched to a gene: 12. CDR3 bases: TGTGCCAGCAGGTCATTAGCGGGGCTTGGTGCAGATACGCAGTATTTT. Protein product: CASRSLAGLGADTQYF.

V gene TRBV5-1 combines with J gene TRBJ2-5, with D perhaps TRBD1 (6 bases). Germline CDR1 SGHRS, CDR2 YFSETQ. The CDR3 is made up of 17 amino acids. V was trimmed by 0 bases and J by 1 base, leaving 16 bases between them. Written as DNA, the CDR3 is TGCGCCAGCAGCTTGGTGGGGGACAAACAGGTCCAAGAGACCCAGTACTTC. This sequence encodes CASSLVGDKQVQETQYF.

The CDR3 DNA is TGTGCCAGCAGTTCCGATACAGGGGTCTGGGGCTACACCTTC. Amino acids: CASSSDTGVWGYTF. V usage is TRBV2 and J usage is TRBJ1-2; 7 bases agree with TRBD1. CDR1 and CDR2 from the germline V gene are SNHLY and FYNNEI. The J segment lost 8 bases and the V segment lost 5 bases, leaving 11 bases of the junction unmatched. This CDR3 is 14 amino acids long. Drawing the rest from reference TRBV2 and TRBJ1-2, the complete variable domain is EPEVTQTPSHQVTQMGQEVILRCVPISNHLYFYWYRQILGQKVEFLVSFYNNEISEKSEIFDDQFSVERPDGSNFTLKIRSTKLEDSAMYFCASSSDTGVWGYTFGSGTRLTVV.

The rearrangement uses TRBV6-5 and TRBJ2-7; TRBD2 might be the D (5 bases). Germline V gives CDR1 MNHEY, CDR2 SVGAGI. There are 15 residues in the CDR3. The V and J ends lost 2 bases and 6 bases respectively, with 17 bases between them. The CDR3 DNA follows: TGTGCCAGCAGTTACCTCGGGGATGCGTTTGGCGAGCAGTACTTC. This sequence encodes CASSYLGDAFGEQYF.

The chain joins TRBV6-5 to TRBJ1-1, with a possible D match to TRBD1 (6 bases). Trimming cost V 2 bases and J 3 bases, with 13 bases left between them. Germline lookup yields CDR1 MNHEY and CDR2 SVGAGI. The CDR3 covers 15 residues. The CDR3 region has the DNA TGTGCCAGCAGTTACACCGGGACATACCACACTGAAGCTTTCTTT. This encodes CASSYTGTYHTEAFF.

This sequence joins TRBV10-1 and TRBJ1-1, with 7 bases fitting TRBD1. The ends lost 6 bases at V and 4 bases at J; junction bases unmatched: 8. This CDR3 spans 14 amino acids. Germline V lookup: CDR1 WNHNN, CDR2 SYGVQD (reference sequence). The DNA for the CDR3 is TGCGCCAGCAGAGAAGGGGGCGACGTCACTGAAGCTTTCTTT. The encoded protein is CASREGGDVTEAFF.

The V and J genes are TRBV28 and TRBJ1-3; D gene unclear. The V end lost 5 bases, the J end lost 0 bases, and 8 bases lay between the germline ends. Germline V lookup: CDR1 MDHEN, CDR2 SYDVKM. There are 14 residues in the CDR3. The CDR3 coding sequence is TGTGCCAGCAGTAACCGGGGCTCTGGAAACACCATATATTTT. It translates to CASSNRGSGNTIYF.

This clone has more than one count but fewer than ten. The sample holds other DNA sequences that translate to the same CDR3. The rearrangement uses TRBV18 and TRBJ2-7, with a weak D call TRBD2 (6 bases). Germline CDR1 KGHSH, CDR2 LQKENI. V lost 3 bases, J lost 3 bases, and 6 bases lay in between. The CDR3 has 12 residues. CDR3 sequence (DNA): TGTGCCAGCTCACCGGGGGGCTACGAGCAGTACTTC. Translated: CASSPGGYEQYF.

The J gene is TRBJ1-5, the V gene TRBV10-3, with 8 bases fitting TRBD1. The CDR3 length is 13 residues. Trimming cost V 6 bases and J 6 bases; bases outside gene matches: 4. From germline, CDR1 is ENHRY and CDR2 SYGVKD. As DNA, the CDR3 is TGTGCCATCAGGACAGGGGAGGCTCAGCCCCAGCATTTT. Amino acids: CAIRTGEAQPQHF.

V gene TRBV9 combines with J gene TRBJ2-7; 7 bases match TRBD1. Trimming took 0 bases from V and 3 from J; bases not matched to a gene: 6. Germline CDR1 and CDR2: SGDLS and YYNGEE. This CDR3 comprises 15 residues. CDR3 loop: CASSVARQGNYEQYF. CDR3 coding DNA: TGTGCCAGCAGCGTAGCTAGACAGGGAAACTACGAGCAGTACTTC.

This rearrangement joins TRBV28 to TRBJ2-7; 10 bases fit TRBD1. Germline CDR1 and CDR2: MDHEN and SYDVKM. The CDR3 extends over 13 amino acids. J gave up 3 bases and V 10 bases, and 6 bases lay outside the gene matches. CDR3 sequence: CAISGQGVYEQYF. CDR3 nucleotides: TGTGCCATCTCTGGACAGGGGGTCTACGAGCAGTACTTC.

The rearrangement links TRBV28 to TRBJ1-1; a possible D gene is TRBD1 (6 bases). Germline assignment: CDR1 MDHEN and CDR2 SYDVKM. The CDR3 totals 13 residues. Trimming stripped 3 bases from V and 5 bases from J, with 10 bases between. The CDR3 nucleotides read TGTGCCAGCAGTTTTCAGGGGAGTACTGAAGCTTTCTTT. Translation: CASSFQGSTEAFF. Together with reference TRBV28 and TRBJ1-1, the CDR3 gives the full variable domain: DVKVTQSSRYLVKRTGEKVFLECVQDMDHENMFWYRQDPGLGLRLIYFSYDVKMKEKGDIPEGYSVSREKKERFSLILESASTNQTSMYLCASSFQGSTEAFFGQGTRLTVV.

The chain combines TRBV7-9 with TRBJ2-5; 8 bases are a match to TRBD1. Germline CDR1 and CDR2: SEHNR and FQNEAQ (reference sequence). This CDR3 is 13 amino acids long. V lost 6 bases, J lost 4 bases, and 4 bases stayed unmatched. The CDR3 loop is CASSPGQGETQYF. CDR3 nucleotide sequence: TGTGCCAGCAGTCCCGGACAGGGAGAGACCCAGTACTTC.

V usage is TRBV19 and J usage is TRBJ1-6; TRBD1 matches 7 bases. J gave up 5 bases and V 4 bases, and 2 bases lay outside the gene matches. The CDR3 length is 14 residues. CDR1 and CDR2 from the germline V gene are LNHDA and SQIVND (reference sequence). The CDR3 nucleotides read TGTGCCAGTAGTAAGGGACAGAATAATTCACCCCTCCACTTT. Translated, it gives CASSKGQNNSPLHF.